The table lists the clone carrying this T cell receptor beta chain with a count of one. Antigen unknown. Its ends do not fully match the called genes, so a read error is possible. The same CDR3 also results from other DNA sequences found in this sample. CDR3 length equals 15 residues. CDR1 is SGHAT, CDR2 FQNNGV, per germline. This PCR relied on a set of 60 Vbeta primers and 13 Jbeta primers. Measured with immunoSEQ multiplex PCR; TCRdb has only the in-frame clones, and not every one. The table includes about 190,000 clones, 75% to 85% detected once. The sample originates from a study of cytomegalovirus exposure and HLA in healthy donors. Findings of the study overall: In a later analysis, V- and J-gene trimming of beta chains associated with a DCLRE1C missense variant, replicated independently. Compared with the approximately 680-donor mean, an Asian-associated ancestry cluster reportedly had fewer N-insertions, according to a later analysis.

The study sampled nominally healthy donors, though unrecorded immune exposures were likely. Specimen: PBMCs. The rearrangement uses TRBV11-2 and TRBJ1-2; TRBD1 aligns across 7 bases. The TCR comes from a woman under 40 in good health and CMV-seropositive. Here the CDR3 reads CASSLEQGGRYGYTF. The CDR3 DNA follows: TGTGCCAGCAGCTTAGAGCAGGGGGGAAGGTATGGCTACACCTTT.